The next 24 T cell receptor beta chains were all read from a single sample in a study of blood T cell repertoires in COVID-19. Profiled with immunoSEQ multiplex PCR; TCRdb holds only in-frame clones, not every one. The table lists around 29,000 clones, about 88% of them singletons. The source material was peripheral blood. The receptors here all came from a human donor with active COVID-19. The donor label of this sample is uncertain.

This clone occurred once. V and J are TRBV3-1 (or the pseudogene TRBV3-2) and TRBJ1-1; TRBD1 agrees at 10 bases. The V gene end was trimmed by 6 bases and the J gene end by 2 bases; junction bases not matched to a gene: 9. The CDR3 consists of 16 residues. Germline CDR1 is LGHDT and CDR2 is YNNKEL (reference sequence). DNA for the CDR3: TGTGCCAGCAGTCTCCGGGACAGGGGCCCTAACACTGAAGCTTTCTTT. Amino acid sequence: CASSLRDRGPNTEAFF.

The V and J genes are TRBV6-5 and TRBJ1-2; D perhaps matches TRBD1 (5 bases). V shed 2 bases and J shed 5 bases, with 15 bases lying between them. The CDR3 loop spans 15 amino acids. Per the germline V gene, CDR1 is MNHEY and CDR2 is SVGAGI. The CDR3 nucleotides read TGTGCCAGCAGTTACACAATTCGGGGGGTATATGGCTACACCTTC. Protein product: CASSYTIRGVYGYTF.

This clone was observed once. This chain uses TRBV9 with TRBJ2-3; 10 bases line up with TRBD2. The germline V gene encodes CDR1 SGDLS and CDR2 YYNGEE. Germline trimming cut 3 bases from V and 3 bases from J; bases unmatched to any gene: 16. The CDR3 has 19 residues. The CDR3 nucleotides are TGTGCCAGCAGCGCCTCCGGACTAGCGGCCCGGACAAAAACAGATACGCAGTATTTT. Protein: CASSASGLAARTKTDTQYF.

This sequence joins TRBV12-3 or TRBV12-4 and TRBJ2-7, with 7 positions matching TRBD1. This CDR3 spans 13 amino acids. Trimming at V came to 5 bases and at J to 5 bases, leaving 6 bases not matched to a gene. The chain's CDR3 is CASSPRQGNEQYF. CDR3 sequence (DNA): TGTGCCAGCAGTCCTCGACAGGGCAACGAGCAGTACTTC.

The CDR3 DNA reads as TGTGCCAGCTCACCCCGGGACTCTGGAAACACCATATATTTT. Protein: CASSPRDSGNTIYF. The genes are TRBV18 and TRBJ1-3; unclear D gene. The germline V gene has CDR1 KGHSH and CDR2 LQKENI. The CDR3 sequence is 14 residues long. Between the trimmed V and J ends, which lost 3 bases and 0 bases, there was a span of 6 bases.

V gene TRBV7-8 combines with J gene TRBJ1-3; a possible D gene is TRBD1 (6 bases). Trimming left V 0 bases short and J 0 bases short, with 18 bases between. Germline V CDR1 and CDR2: SGHVS, FQNEAQ. The CDR3 consists of 19 residues. The CDR3 loop reads CASSLAGIRQGHSGNTIYF. In nucleotides, the CDR3 is TGTGCCAGCAGCTTAGCTGGGATTCGGCAGGGACACTCTGGAAACACCATATATTTT.

V is TRBV30 and J is TRBJ2-7; TRBD2 might be the D (5 bases). The germline V and J ends were trimmed by 3 bases and 6 bases, with 21 bases remaining between them. This CDR3 has 15 residues. Germline V lookup: CDR1 GTSNPN, CDR2 SVGIG (reference sequence). CDR3 loop: CAWRRAADGISEQYF. CDR3 coding DNA: TGTGCCTGGAGGCGGGCGGCGGACGGAATAAGCGAGCAGTACTTC.

This chain joins TRBV3-1 (or the pseudogene TRBV3-2) and TRBJ2-7; TRBD1 matches 7 bases. Germline V CDR1 and CDR2: LGHDT, YNNKEL (reference sequence). The CDR3 totals 15 residues. The J segment lost 3 bases and the V segment lost 3 bases, leaving 8 bases of the junction unmatched. The CDR3: CASSHTTRGLYEQYF. CDR3 coding DNA: TGTGCCAGCAGCCATACTACTAGGGGGCTCTACGAGCAGTACTTC.

In its sample, this clone was seen a few times. CDR3 bases: TGTGCCAGCAGCTTAGCATTTCGACAGGGGGCTCGCACAGCTTTCTTT. This encodes CASSLAFRQGARTAFF. The chain combines TRBV7-2 with TRBJ1-1; TRBD1 agrees at 10 bases. Germline assignment: CDR1 SGHTA and CDR2 FQGNSA. This CDR3 has 16 residues. J gave up 10 bases and V 0 bases, and 11 bases lay outside the gene matches.

This rearrangement joins TRBV4-2 to TRBJ2-7; 10 bases agree with TRBD2. Trimming cost V 0 bases and J 7 bases; bases outside gene matches: 9. The CDR3 covers 16 residues. The germline gives CDR1 LGHNA, CDR2 YNFKEQ. In DNA form, the CDR3 reads TGTGCCAGCAGCCAAGATTTAAGCGGGGGGGCGAGGGAGCAGTACTTC. It specifies CASSQDLSGGAREQYF.

The chain is built from TRBV3-1 (or the pseudogene TRBV3-2) and TRBJ2-5, with TRBD2 matching over 8 bases. The CDR3 extends over 13 amino acids. Germline V lookup: CDR1 LGHDT, CDR2 YNNKEL (reference sequence). With 4 bases clipped from V and 5 bases from J, the junction kept 3 bases outside the gene matches. CDR3 DNA sequence: TGTGCCAGCAGCCGTGGACTAGCTGAGACCCAGTACTTC. Translating it yields CASSRGLAETQYF.

The chain combines TRBV12-3 or TRBV12-4 with TRBJ2-3; the D is unclear. This CDR3 spans 10 amino acids. V was clipped by 6 bases and J by 6 bases, with 4 bases between them. The CDR3 DNA reads TGTGCCAGCAGCGGTGATACGCAGTATTTT. It codes for CASSGDTQYF.

The chain is built from TRBV5-1 and TRBJ2-3; 8 nucleotides match TRBD2. V lost 6 bases and J lost 1; bases outside the gene matches: 4. Looked up from germline, CDR1 is SGHRS and CDR2 is YFSETQ. The CDR3 totals 14 residues. CDR3 sequence (DNA): TGCGCCAGCATGCGGGGGGTGGGCACAGATACGCAGTATTTT. Translating it yields CASMRGVGTDTQYF.

The chain combines TRBV29-1 with TRBJ1-1; no firm D call. CDR1 is SQVTM and CDR2 is ANQGSEA in the germline V gene. The CDR3 runs to 14 residues. Trimming shortened V by 1 base and J by 1 base, and 10 bases separated the two germline ends. CDR3 coding DNA: TGCAGCGTTGAAGGTGGGCACGAGAACACTGAAGCTTTCTTT. Its translation is CSVEGGHENTEAFF.

This sequence joins TRBV3-1 (or the pseudogene TRBV3-2) and TRBJ2-3; 7 bases map to TRBD2. The CDR3 has 13 residues. The V gene end was trimmed by 6 bases and the J gene end by 5 bases; junction bases not matched to a gene: 5. Germline CDR1 and CDR2: LGHDT and YNNKEL (reference sequence). Written as DNA, the CDR3 is TGTGCCAGCAGGTCCAGCGGGGAAGATACGCAGTATTTT. It is translated as CASRSSGEDTQYF.

The V call is TRBV6-5, the J call TRBJ2-3; the match to TRBD1 covers 7 bases. The CDR3 has 11 residues. J gave up 9 bases and V 5 bases, and 2 bases lay outside the gene matches. CDR1 is MNHEY and CDR2 is SVGAGI in the germline V gene. As DNA, the CDR3 is TGTGCCAGCAGTCGGGGACAGACGCAGTATTTT. This translates into CASSRGQTQYF.

This chain links TRBV9 with TRBJ2-5; possible D gene TRBD1, 5 bases. The CDR3 has 14 amino acids. The V end was cut by 0 bases, the J end by 4 bases, with 10 bases between. Germline values: CDR1 SGDLS, CDR2 YYNGEE. In DNA, the CDR3 is TGTGCCAGCAGCGTAGAGGGGTTTAGAGAGACCCAGTACTTC. Its protein product is CASSVEGFRETQYF.

This chain connects TRBV3-1 (or the pseudogene TRBV3-2) to TRBJ2-5; D is possibly TRBD2 (7 bases). V was clipped by 2 bases and J by 4 bases, with 14 bases between them. Looked up from germline, CDR1 is LGHDT and CDR2 is YNNKEL (reference sequence). This CDR3 comprises 15 residues. CDR3 protein: CASSQSAGAGETQYF. In nucleotides, the CDR3 is TGTGCCAGCAGCCAATCGGCGGGGGCGGGAGAGACCCAGTACTTC.

The rearrangement uses TRBV2 and TRBJ2-5; 8 bases are shared with TRBD1. This CDR3 contains 13 residues. Germline-derived CDR1 and CDR2 are SNHLY and FYNNEI. V trimming: 6 bases; J trimming: 2 bases; junction bases outside the gene matches: 2. CDR3: CASRRDRQETQYF. The CDR3 DNA reads TGTGCCAGCAGGAGGGACAGGCAAGAGACCCAGTACTTC.

This chain joins TRBV7-9 and TRBJ2-1; 15 nucleotides agree with TRBD2. In germline, CDR1 is SEHNR, CDR2 FQNEAQ (reference sequence). The CDR3 extends over 17 amino acids. With 1 base clipped from V and 2 bases from J, the junction kept 0 bases outside the gene matches. The CDR3 sequence: CASSLGTSGGAYNEQFF. DNA of the CDR3: TGTGCCAGCAGCTTAGGGACTAGCGGGGGGGCCTACAATGAGCAGTTCTTC.

This chain connects TRBV19 to TRBJ2-5; D might be TRBD2 (6 bases). Germline CDR1 and CDR2: LNHDA and SQIVND (reference sequence). This CDR3 is 16 amino acids long. Trimming shortened V by 7 bases and J by 0 bases, and 18 bases separated the two germline ends. Here the CDR3 reads CASKGSGGSYQETQYF. CDR3 DNA sequence: TGTGCCAGTAAAGGTTCCGGGGGATCGTACCAAGAGACCCAGTACTTC.

The chain has TRBV24-1 and TRBJ1-2, with 9 bases fitting TRBD1. CDR1 KGHDR and CDR2 SFDVKD come from the germline V gene. Trimming at V came to 4 bases and at J to 3 bases, leaving 11 bases not matched to a gene. This CDR3 region has 17 residues. The DNA for the CDR3 is TGTGCCACCAGTGACGGAATTCGGACAGGGGAGGACTATGGCTACACCTTC. It is translated as CATSDGIRTGEDYGYTF.

Judged by abundance, this clone is medium-sized. The chain joins TRBV4-2 to TRBJ2-7, with 11 nucleotides matching TRBD2. J gave up 6 bases and V 0 bases, and 4 bases lay outside the gene matches. The CDR3 totals 15 residues. Germline lookup yields CDR1 LGHNA and CDR2 YNFKEQ. The CDR3 reads CASSQDSGGALEQYF. In DNA form, the CDR3 reads TGTGCCAGCAGCCAAGATAGCGGGGGGGCCCTCGAGCAGTACTTC.

This chain joins TRBV7-6 and TRBJ2-3, with 9 bases fitting TRBD2. After removal of 0 bases from V and 4 bases from J, the junction contained 8 bases not matched to a gene. Germline V gene data show CDR1 as SGHVS and CDR2 as FNYEAQ. CDR3 length: 17 residues. In DNA, the CDR3 is TGTGCCAGCAGCTTAGCATTGCGGGGGGGTACCCCAGATACGCAGTATTTT. It specifies CASSLALRGGTPDTQYF.